This T cell receptor beta chain was sequenced for a study of blood T cell repertoires in COVID-19. This CDR3 comprises 19 residues. CDR1 and CDR2 (germline): SGHDN, FVKESK. J was trimmed by 0 bases and V by 3 bases; bases with no gene match: 10. Source study methods: Reference gene primer amplification gave estimated nucleated cell counts. Produced via immunoSEQ multiplex PCR; TCRdb's table is partial and in-frame only. That table furnishes V, J and clone size, whereas the DNA furnished D and trimming. The table has around 250,000 clones, approximately 90% seen once. Assignments of participants to cohorts depended upon their own reported clinical history. Those designated as exposed participants met a COVID-19 case within 2 weeks before study entry.

This clonotype was obtained from a man aged 35 to 55 who had been exposed to COVID-19. The sample was PBMCs or T cells enriched from blood (not recorded which). V and J are TRBV14 and TRBJ2-6, with 8 bases identical to TRBD1. Written as DNA, the CDR3 is TGTGCCAGCAGCCATAACGGAGGACAGGGAACCTCTGGGGCCAACGTCCTGACTTTC. Protein product: CASSHNGGQGTSGANVLTF.